The TCR beta chain described here comes from a study of siplizumab effects on memory and regulatory T cells. Study results and caveats: Both greater diversity than memory cells and a major contribution to the alloresponse seemed to characterize naive T cells. A significant reduction in alloreactive sequences traceable to unstimulated CD4+ memory cells was produced by siplizumab. There were only a minor fraction of alloreactive clones that mapped to unstimulated subsets.

Per germline, CDR1 SNHLY and CDR2 FYNNEI. This CDR3 is built from 12 residues. The V and J ends lost 3 bases and 1 base respectively, with 1 base between them. As regards this clone: Its antigen is unidentified. Other DNA sequences in the sample encode the same CDR3.

Clones were read by immunoSEQ multiplex PCR, and TCRdb kept only the in-frame ones, dropping some. Counted here are 80,000 to 130,000 clones, more than 85% occurring once; the ten biggest clones make up roughly 2.5%. This receptor was obtained from a human donor in good health. Some clones in this sample may be carry-over from other donors' samples. Sequencing was done on a sample of CD4+ T cells sorted from blood. The V call is TRBV2, the J call TRBJ1-5; D call uncertain. This CDR3 reads CASSDSNQPQHF. The CDR3 DNA is TGTGCCAGCAGTGACAGCAATCAGCCCCAGCATTTT. Filled out from reference TRBV2 and TRBJ1-5, the complete variable domain reads EPEVTQTPSHQVTQMGQEVILRCVPISNHLYFYWYRQILGQKVEFLVSFYNNEISEKSEIFDDQFSVERPDGSNFTLKIRSTKLEDSAMYFCASSDSNQPQHFGDGTRLSIL.